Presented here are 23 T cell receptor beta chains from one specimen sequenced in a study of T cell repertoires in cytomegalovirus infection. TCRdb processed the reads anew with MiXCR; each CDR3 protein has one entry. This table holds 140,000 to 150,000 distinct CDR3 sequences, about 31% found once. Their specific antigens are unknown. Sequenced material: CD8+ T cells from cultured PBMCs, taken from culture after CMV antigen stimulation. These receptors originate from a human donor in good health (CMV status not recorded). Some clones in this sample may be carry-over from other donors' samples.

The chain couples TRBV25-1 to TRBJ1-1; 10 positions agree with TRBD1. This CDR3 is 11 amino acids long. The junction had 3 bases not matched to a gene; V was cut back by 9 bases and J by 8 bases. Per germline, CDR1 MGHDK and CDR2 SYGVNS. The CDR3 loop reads CASGQGGEAFF. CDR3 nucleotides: TGTGCCAGTGGACAGGGGGGAGAAGCTTTCTTT. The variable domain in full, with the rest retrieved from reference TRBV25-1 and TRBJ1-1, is EADIYQTPRYLVIGTGKKITLECSQTMGHDKMYWYQQDPGMELHLIHYSYGVNSTEKGDLSSESTVSRIRTEHFPLTLESARPSHTSQYLCASGQGGEAFFGQGTRLTVV.

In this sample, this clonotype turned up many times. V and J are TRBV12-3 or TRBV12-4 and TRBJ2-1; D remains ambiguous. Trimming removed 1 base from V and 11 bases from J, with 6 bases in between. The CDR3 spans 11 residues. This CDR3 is CASSLDRKQFF. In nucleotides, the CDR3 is TGTGCCAGCAGTTTAGACCGGAAGCAGTTCTTC.

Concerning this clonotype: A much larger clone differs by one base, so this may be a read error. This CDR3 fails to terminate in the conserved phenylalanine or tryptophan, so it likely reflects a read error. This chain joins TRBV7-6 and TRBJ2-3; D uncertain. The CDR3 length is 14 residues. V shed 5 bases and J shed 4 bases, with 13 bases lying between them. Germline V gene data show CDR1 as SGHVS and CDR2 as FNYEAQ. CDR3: CASSLSPGADTQYS. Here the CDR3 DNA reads TGTGCCAGCAGCCTAAGTCCCGGTGCAGATACGCAGTATTCT.

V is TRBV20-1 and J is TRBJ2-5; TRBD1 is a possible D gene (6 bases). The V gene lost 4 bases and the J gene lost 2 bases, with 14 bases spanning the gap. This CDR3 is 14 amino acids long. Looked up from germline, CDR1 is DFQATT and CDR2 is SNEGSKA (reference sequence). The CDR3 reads CSATGQGQQETQYF. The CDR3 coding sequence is TGCAGTGCTACGGGACAAGGGCAACAAGAGACCCAGTACTTC.

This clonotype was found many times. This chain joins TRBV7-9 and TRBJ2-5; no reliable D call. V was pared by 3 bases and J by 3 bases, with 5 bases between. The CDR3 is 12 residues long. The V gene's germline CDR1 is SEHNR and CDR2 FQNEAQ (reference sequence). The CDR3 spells CASSFPEETQYF. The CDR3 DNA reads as TGTGCCAGCAGCTTCCCGGAAGAGACCCAGTACTTC. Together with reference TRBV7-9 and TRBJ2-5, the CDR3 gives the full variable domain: DTGVSQNPRHKITKRGQNVTFRCDPISEHNRLYWYRQTLGQGPEFLTYFQNEAQLEKSRLLSDRFSAERPKGSFSTLEIQRTEQGDSAMYLCASSFPEETQYFGPGTRLLVL.

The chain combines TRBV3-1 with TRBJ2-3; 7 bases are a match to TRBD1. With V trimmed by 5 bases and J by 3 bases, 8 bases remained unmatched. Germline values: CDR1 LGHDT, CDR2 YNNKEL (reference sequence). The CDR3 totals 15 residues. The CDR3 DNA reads TGTGCCAGCAGCACTAGACAGGGATCGACAGATACGCAGTATTTT. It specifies CASSTRQGSTDTQYF.

DNA for the CDR3: TGTGCCAGCAGCTTAATGCCCAGGGTCCCTCTCCACAATGAGCAGTTCTTC. Translating gives CASSLMPRVPLHNEQFF. The chain couples TRBV7-2 to TRBJ2-1; D might be TRBD1 (5 bases). Germline-derived CDR1 and CDR2 are SGHTA and FQGNSA. The V and J ends lost 2 bases and 5 bases respectively, with 19 bases between them. The CDR3 runs to 17 residues. Filled out from reference TRBV7-2 and TRBJ2-1, the complete variable domain reads GAGVSQSPSNKVTEKGKDVELRCDPISGHTALYWYRQSLGQGLEFLIYFQGNSAPDKSGLPSDRFSAERTGGSVSTLTIQRTQQEDSAVYLCASSLMPRVPLHNEQFFGPGTRLTVL.

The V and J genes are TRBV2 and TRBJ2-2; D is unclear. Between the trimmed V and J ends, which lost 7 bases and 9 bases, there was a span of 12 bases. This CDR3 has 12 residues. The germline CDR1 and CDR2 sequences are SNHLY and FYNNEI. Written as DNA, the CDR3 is TGTGCCAGCAACCTAGTAGGACGGGAGCTGTTTTTT. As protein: CASNLVGRELFF. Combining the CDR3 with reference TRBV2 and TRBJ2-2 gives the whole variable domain EPEVTQTPSHQVTQMGQEVILRCVPISNHLYFYWYRQILGQKVEFLVSFYNNEISEKSEIFDDQFSVERPDGSNFTLKIRSTKLEDSAMYFCASNLVGRELFFGEGSRLTVL.

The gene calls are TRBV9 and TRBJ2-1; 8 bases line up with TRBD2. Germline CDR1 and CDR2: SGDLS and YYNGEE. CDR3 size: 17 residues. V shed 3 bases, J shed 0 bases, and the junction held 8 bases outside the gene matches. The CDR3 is CASSGDSGASSYNEQFF. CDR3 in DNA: TGTGCCAGCAGCGGAGATAGCGGGGCGTCCTCCTACAATGAGCAGTTCTTC.

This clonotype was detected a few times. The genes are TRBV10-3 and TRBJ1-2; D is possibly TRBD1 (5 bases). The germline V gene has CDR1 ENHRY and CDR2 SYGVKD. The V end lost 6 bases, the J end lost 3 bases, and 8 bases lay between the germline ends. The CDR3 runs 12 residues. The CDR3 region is CAIRDTDYGYTF. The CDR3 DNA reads TGTGCCATCAGGGACACAGACTATGGCTACACCTTC.

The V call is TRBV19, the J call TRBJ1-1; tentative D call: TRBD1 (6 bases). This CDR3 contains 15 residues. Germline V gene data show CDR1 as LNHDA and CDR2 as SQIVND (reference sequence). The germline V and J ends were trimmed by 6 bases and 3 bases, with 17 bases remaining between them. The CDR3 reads CASSEDEGGDTEAFF. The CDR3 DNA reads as TGTGCCAGTAGCGAGGATGAAGGGGGTGACACTGAAGCTTTCTTT. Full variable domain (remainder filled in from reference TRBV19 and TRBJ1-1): DGGITQSPKYLFRKEGQNVTLSCEQNLNHDAMYWYRQDPGQGLRLIYYSQIVNDFQKGDIAEGYSVSREKKESFPLTVTSAQKNPTAFYLCASSEDEGGDTEAFFGQGTRLTVV.

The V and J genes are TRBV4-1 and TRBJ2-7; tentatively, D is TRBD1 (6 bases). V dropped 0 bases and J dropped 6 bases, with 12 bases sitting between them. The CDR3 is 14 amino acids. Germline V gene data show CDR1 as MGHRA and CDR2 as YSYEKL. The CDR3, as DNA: TGCGCCAGCAGCCAAGAGACAGGAAGTGCCGAGCAGTACTTC. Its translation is CASSQETGSAEQYF.

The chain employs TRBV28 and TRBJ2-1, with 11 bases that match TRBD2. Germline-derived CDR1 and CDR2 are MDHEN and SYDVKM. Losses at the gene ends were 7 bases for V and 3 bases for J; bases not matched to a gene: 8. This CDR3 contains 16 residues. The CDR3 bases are TGTGCCAGCACTGCTAGCGGGGGGTTTAACTACAATGAGCAGTTCTTC. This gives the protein CASTASGGFNYNEQFF.

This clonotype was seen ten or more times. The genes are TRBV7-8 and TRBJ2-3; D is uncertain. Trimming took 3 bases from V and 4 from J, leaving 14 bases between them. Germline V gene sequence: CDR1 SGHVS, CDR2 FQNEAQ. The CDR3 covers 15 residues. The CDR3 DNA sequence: TGTGCCAGCAGCTTCCTACCGAGTGGGCCAGATACGCAGTATTTT. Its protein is CASSFLPSGPDTQYF.

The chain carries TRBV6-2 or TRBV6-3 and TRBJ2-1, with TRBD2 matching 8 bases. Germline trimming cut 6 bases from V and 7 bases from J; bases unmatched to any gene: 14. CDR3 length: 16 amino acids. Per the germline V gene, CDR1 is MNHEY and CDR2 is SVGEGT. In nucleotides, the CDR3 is TGTGCCAGCAGCCTCAGAGAAGCGGGGGTGGGGAATGAGCAGTTCTTC. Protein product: CASSLREAGVGNEQFF.

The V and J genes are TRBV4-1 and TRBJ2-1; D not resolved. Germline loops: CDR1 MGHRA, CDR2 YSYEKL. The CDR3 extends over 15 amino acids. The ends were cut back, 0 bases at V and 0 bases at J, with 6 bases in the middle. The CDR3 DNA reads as TGCGCCAGCAGCCAAGAAGGAGACTCCTACAATGAGCAGTTCTTC. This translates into CASSQEGDSYNEQFF.

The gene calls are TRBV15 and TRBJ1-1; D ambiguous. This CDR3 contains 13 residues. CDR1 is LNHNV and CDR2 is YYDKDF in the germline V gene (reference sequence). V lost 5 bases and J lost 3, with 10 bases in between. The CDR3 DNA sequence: TGTGCCACCAGCCCCCGGACGTACACTGAAGCTTTCTTT. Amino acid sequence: CATSPRTYTEAFF. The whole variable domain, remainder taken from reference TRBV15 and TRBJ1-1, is DAMVIQNPRYQVTQFGKPVTLSCSQTLNHNVMYWYQQKSSQAPKLLFHYYDKDFNNEADTPDNFQSRRPNTSFCFLDIRSPGLGDTAMYLCATSPRTYTEAFFGQGTRLTVV.

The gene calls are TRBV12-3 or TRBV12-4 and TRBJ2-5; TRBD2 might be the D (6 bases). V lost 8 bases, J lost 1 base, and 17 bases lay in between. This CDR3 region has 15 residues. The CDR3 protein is CASGLFGDSQETQYF. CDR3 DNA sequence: TGTGCCAGCGGCCTCTTCGGGGACTCCCAAGAGACCCAGTACTTC.

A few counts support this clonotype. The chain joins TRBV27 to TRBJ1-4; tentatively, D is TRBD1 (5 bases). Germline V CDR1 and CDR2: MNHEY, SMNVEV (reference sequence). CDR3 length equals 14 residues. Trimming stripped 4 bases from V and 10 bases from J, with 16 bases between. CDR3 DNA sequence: TGTGCCAGCAGTTGGGGACGGTCCGAAGGAAAACTGTTTTTT. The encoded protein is CASSWGRSEGKLFF.

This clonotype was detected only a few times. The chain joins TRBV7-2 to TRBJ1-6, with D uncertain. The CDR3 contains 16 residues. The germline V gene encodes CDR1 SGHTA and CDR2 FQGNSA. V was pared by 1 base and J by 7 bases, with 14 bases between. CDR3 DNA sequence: TGTGCCAGCAGCTTAGTTTCTGGGCAAAGCAATTCACCCCTCCACTTT. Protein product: CASSLVSGQSNSPLHF.

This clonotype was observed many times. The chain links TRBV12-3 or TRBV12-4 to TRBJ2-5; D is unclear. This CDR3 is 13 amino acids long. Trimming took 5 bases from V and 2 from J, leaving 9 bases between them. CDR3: CASSADNQETQYF. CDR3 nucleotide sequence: TGTGCCAGCAGTGCCGACAATCAAGAGACCCAGTACTTC.

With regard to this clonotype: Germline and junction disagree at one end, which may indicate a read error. In DNA form, the CDR3 reads TGTGCCAGCAGCTCCACCCAAGATGGCTACACCTTC. This codes for CASSSTQDGYTF. The V and J genes are TRBV5-3 and TRBJ1-2; D unresolved. TRBV5-3 has ORF status, its function being uncertain. CDR3 length: 12 amino acids.

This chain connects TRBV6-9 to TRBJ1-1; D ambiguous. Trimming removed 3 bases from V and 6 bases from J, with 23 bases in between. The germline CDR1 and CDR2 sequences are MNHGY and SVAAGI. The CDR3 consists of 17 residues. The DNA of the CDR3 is TGTGCCAGCAGTTACCCCCCGAGATTGCCGGGAGGGCCTGAAGCTTTCTTT. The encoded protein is CASSYPPRLPGGPEAFF.